Sequencing of this T cell receptor (beta chain) was carried out in a study of blood T cell repertoires in COVID-19. Study-wide context: Researchers got acute and convalescent COVID-19 samples from the United States, Italy and Spain. T cells, B-cell-depleted T cells, or PBMCs provided the cDNA or gDNA that served as material.

In the original processing: Amplifying reference gene primers gave estimates of nucleated cell counts. Generated by immunoSEQ multiplex PCR, the TCRdb table keeps only in-frame clones and is missing some. V, J and clone size derive from that table, while D and trimming were established from the DNA sequence. This table holds 390,000 or so clones, 90% found once. Germline trimming cut 3 bases from V and 2 bases from J; bases unmatched to any gene: 4. CDR3 length: 16 residues. Germline CDR1 reads SGHTA; CDR2 reads FQGNSA. The clonotype was recovered from a man younger than 35 with active or convalescent COVID-19. The chain recombines TRBV7-2 with TRBJ2-7, with 13 positions matching TRBD2. Sequencing input: peripheral blood. This CDR3 is CASSFSGTSGTYEQYF. The CDR3 region has the DNA TGTGCCAGCAGCTTTTCCGGGACTAGCGGGACCTACGAGCAGTACTTC.